Listed here are 9 T cell receptor beta chains from one sample, sequenced in a study of yellow fever vaccine responses in identical twins. TCRdb ran MiXCR on the RT-PCR reads and lists one entry per CDR3 protein. Among more than 2,500 distinct CDR3 sequences, about nine tenths were seen once, and the ten largest hold around 1.7%. Source: T cells from blood (PBMCs), unsorted or a sorted subset (not recorded which), taken before or after yellow fever vaccination (not recorded which). The origin of the receptors is a female donor who received the yellow fever vaccine.

The CDR3 DNA is TGCGCCAGCAGCCGGACAGGGTCACCGGATCAGCCCCAGCATTTT. It is translated as CASSRTGSPDQPQHF. The chain is built from TRBV23-1 and TRBJ1-5; 8 bases align to TRBD1. TRBV23-1 carries the ORF label, with uncertain function. The CDR3 sequence is 15 residues long. J lost 5 bases, V lost 6 bases, and 9 bases had no gene match.

The CDR3 is CASSLGRNNEQFF. CDR3 DNA sequence: TGTGCCAGCAGCTTAGGCAGGAACAATGAGCAGTTCTTC. The V gene is TRBV11-2, the J gene TRBJ2-1; no clear D. Germline V gene sequence: CDR1 SGHAT, CDR2 FQNNGV. The CDR3 totals 13 residues. V shed 1 base and J shed 5 bases, with 6 bases lying between them.

This rearrangement joins TRBV29-1 to TRBJ2-3; no clear D gene. The CDR3 totals 15 residues. Trimming shortened V by 4 bases and J by 4 bases, and 18 bases separated the two germline ends. Germline CDR1 and CDR2: SQVTM and ANQGSEA. The CDR3 reads CSVVRWAQKADTQYF. Here the CDR3 DNA reads TGCAGCGTTGTTCGGTGGGCCCAGAAGGCAGATACGCAGTATTTT.

This rearrangement joins TRBV29-1 to TRBJ1-1; 7 bases line up with TRBD1. CDR1 is SQVTM and CDR2 is ANQGSEA in the germline V gene. The CDR3 has 11 residues. Germline trimming cut 8 bases from V and 5 bases from J; bases unmatched to any gene: 5. The CDR3 loop is CSSQGGTEAFF. The CDR3 DNA is TGCAGCTCGCAGGGGGGAACTGAAGCTTTCTTT.

The V gene is TRBV29-1, the J gene TRBJ1-2; 7 bases align to TRBD1. Trimming at V came to 2 bases and at J to 4 bases, leaving 7 bases not matched to a gene. This CDR3 comprises 14 residues. Germline assignment: CDR1 SQVTM and CDR2 ANQGSEA. CDR3 residues: CSVERNRDSYGYTF. CDR3 in DNA: TGCAGCGTTGAAAGAAACCGGGACAGCTATGGCTACACCTTC.

This rearrangement joins TRBV23-1 to TRBJ2-3, with 13 positions matching TRBD2. TRBV23-1 is given ORF status, its function remaining uncertain. J gave up 0 bases and V 3 bases, and 12 bases lay outside the gene matches. This CDR3 is 20 amino acids long. CDR3 amino acids: CASSHGALAGGLNSTDTQYF. CDR3 nucleotide sequence: TGCGCCAGCAGTCATGGTGCACTAGCGGGAGGGCTCAATAGCACAGATACGCAGTATTTT.

The count of this clonotype is one. The chain recombines TRBV12-3 or TRBV12-4 with TRBJ2-7; no clear D. The length of the CDR3 is 11 residues. V was cut by 2 bases and J by 2 bases, with 1 base left in between. The CDR3 reads CASSLTYEQYF. The CDR3 DNA is TGTGCCAGCAGTTTAACCTACGAGCAGTACTTC.

The chain links TRBV3-1 to TRBJ2-1; 14 nucleotides align to TRBD2. Germline CDR1 reads LGHDT; CDR2 reads YNNKEL (reference sequence). J lost 7 bases, V lost 0 bases, and 8 bases had no gene match. The CDR3 sequence is 18 residues long. Here the CDR3 DNA reads TGTGCCAGCAGCCAAGATCGACTAGCGGGGGGGGGAGTAAATGAGCAGTTCTTC. Translating gives CASSQDRLAGGGVNEQFF.

CDR3 in DNA: TGTGCCAGCAGCCAAGATATGACAGAGGCTGGGGGCTACACCTTC. Translating it yields CASSQDMTEAGGYTF. The chain is built from TRBV14 and TRBJ1-2, with D possibly matching TRBD1 (5 bases). The V gene lost 0 bases and the J gene lost 8 bases, with 16 bases spanning the gap. Germline V gives CDR1 SGHDN, CDR2 FVKESK. This CDR3 region has 15 residues.